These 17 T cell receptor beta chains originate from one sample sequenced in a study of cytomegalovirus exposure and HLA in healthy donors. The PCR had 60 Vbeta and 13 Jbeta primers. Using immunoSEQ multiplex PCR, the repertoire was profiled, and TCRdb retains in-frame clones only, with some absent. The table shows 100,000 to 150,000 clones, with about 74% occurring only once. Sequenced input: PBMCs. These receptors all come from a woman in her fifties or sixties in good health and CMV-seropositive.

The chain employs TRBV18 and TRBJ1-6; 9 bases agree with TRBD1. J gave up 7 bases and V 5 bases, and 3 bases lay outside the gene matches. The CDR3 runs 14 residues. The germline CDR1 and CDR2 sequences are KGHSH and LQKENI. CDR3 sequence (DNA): TGTGCCAGCTCAACGGGGACAGGGAATTCACCCCTCCACTTT. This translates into CASSTGTGNSPLHF.

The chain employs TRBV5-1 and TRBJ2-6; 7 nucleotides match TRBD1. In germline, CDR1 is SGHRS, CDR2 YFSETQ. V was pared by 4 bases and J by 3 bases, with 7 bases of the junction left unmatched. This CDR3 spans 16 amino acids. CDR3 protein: CASSPGTDRGANVLTF. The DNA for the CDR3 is TGCGCCAGCAGCCCCGGGACAGATCGTGGGGCCAACGTCCTGACTTTC.

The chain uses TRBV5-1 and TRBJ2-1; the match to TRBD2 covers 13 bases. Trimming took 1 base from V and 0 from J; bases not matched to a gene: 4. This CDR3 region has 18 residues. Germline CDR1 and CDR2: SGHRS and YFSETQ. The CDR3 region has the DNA TGCGCCAGCAGCTTGACTAGCGGGGGGGGCCGCTCCTACAATGAGCAGTTCTTC. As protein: CASSLTSGGGRSYNEQFF.

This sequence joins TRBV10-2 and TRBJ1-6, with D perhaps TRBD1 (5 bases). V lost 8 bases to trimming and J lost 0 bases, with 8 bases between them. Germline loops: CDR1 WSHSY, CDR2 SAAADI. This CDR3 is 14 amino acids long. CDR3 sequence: CASFDSSYNSPLHF. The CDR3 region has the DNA TGCGCCAGCTTTGACAGCTCCTATAATTCACCCCTCCACTTT.

CDR3 in DNA: TGTGCCAGCTCCCCCGAAGTAGCGGGGACCGATACGCAGTATTTT. Translating gives CASSPEVAGTDTQYF. The chain links TRBV18 to TRBJ2-3; 8 bases match TRBD2. This CDR3 spans 15 amino acids. Germline V CDR1 and CDR2: KGHSH, LQKENI. The ends lost 6 bases at V and 6 bases at J; junction bases unmatched: 11.

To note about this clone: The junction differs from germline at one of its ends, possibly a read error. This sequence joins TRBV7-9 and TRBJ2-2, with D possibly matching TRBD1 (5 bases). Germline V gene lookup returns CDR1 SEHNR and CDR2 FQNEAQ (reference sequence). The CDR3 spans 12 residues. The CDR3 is CSSTSGSGELFF. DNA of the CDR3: TGTTCCAGCACTTCAGGGTCCGGGGAGCTGTTTTTT.

The CDR3 nucleotides read TGTGCCAGCAGTTCTGGACAGCCGAACACTGAAGCTTTCTTT. Encoded protein: CASSSGQPNTEAFF. The chain uses TRBV5-6 and TRBJ1-1; tentatively, D is TRBD1 (6 bases). This CDR3 contains 14 residues. CDR1 is SGHDT, CDR2 YYEEEE, per germline. The germline V and J ends were trimmed by 5 bases and 1 base, with 12 bases remaining between them.

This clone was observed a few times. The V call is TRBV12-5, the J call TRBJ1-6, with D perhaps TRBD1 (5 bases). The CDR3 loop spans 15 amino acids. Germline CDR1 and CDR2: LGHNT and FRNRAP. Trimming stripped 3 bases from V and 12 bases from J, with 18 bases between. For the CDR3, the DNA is TGTGCTAGTGGTTTAAGGGGCGCGGGGAATCAACCCCTCCACTTT. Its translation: CASGLRGAGNQPLHF.

The CDR3 DNA is TGTGCCAGCAGCGGAAGGGACAGAACTGGCGATACGCAGTATTTT. Its protein product is CASSGRDRTGDTQYF. This chain uses TRBV7-6 with TRBJ2-3, with TRBD1 matching over 7 bases. Trimming at V came to 5 bases and at J to 6 bases, leaving 11 bases not matched to a gene. Per germline, CDR1 SGHVS and CDR2 FNYEAQ. The CDR3 runs 15 residues.

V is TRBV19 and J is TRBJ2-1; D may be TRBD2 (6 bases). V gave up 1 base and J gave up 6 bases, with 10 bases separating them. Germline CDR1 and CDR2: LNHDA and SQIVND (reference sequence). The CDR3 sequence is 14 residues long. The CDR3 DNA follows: TGTGCCAGTAGTATAGTTCCAGCGGGCAATGAGCAGTTCTTC. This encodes CASSIVPAGNEQFF.

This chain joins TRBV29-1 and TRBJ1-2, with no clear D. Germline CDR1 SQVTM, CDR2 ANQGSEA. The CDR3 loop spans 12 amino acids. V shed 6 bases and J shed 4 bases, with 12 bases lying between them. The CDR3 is CSVAMRAYGYTF. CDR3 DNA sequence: TGCAGCGTAGCGATGAGGGCCTATGGCTACACCTTC.

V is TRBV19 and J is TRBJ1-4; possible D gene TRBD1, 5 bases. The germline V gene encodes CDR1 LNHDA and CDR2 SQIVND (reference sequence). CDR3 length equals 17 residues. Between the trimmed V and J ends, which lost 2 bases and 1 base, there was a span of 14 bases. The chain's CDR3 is CASSIKGRAVTNEKLFF. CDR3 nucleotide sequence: TGTGCCAGTAGTATAAAAGGCAGGGCGGTAACTAATGAAAAACTGTTTTTT.

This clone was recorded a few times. The chain's CDR3 is CASSEGGGGVSLAGANVLTF. DNA for the CDR3: TGCGCCAGCAGCGAAGGTGGGGGGGGAGTCAGTCTTGCTGGGGCCAACGTCCTGACTTTC. The rearrangement joins TRBV5-1 to TRBJ2-6, with 7 bases identical to TRBD2. CDR1 is SGHRS and CDR2 is YFSETQ in the germline V gene. Trimming cost V 4 bases and J 2 bases; bases outside gene matches: 18. The length of the CDR3 is 20 residues.

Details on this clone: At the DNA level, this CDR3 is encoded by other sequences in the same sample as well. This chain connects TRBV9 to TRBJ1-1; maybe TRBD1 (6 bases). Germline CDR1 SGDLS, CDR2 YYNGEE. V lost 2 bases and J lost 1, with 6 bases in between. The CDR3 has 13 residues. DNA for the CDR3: TGTGCCAGCAGCGTGACAGGGAACACTGAAGCTTTCTTT. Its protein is CASSVTGNTEAFF.

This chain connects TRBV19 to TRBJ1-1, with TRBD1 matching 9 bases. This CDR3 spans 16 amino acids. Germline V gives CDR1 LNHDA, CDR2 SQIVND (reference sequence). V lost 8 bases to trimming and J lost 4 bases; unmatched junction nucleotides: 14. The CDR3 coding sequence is TGTGCCAGTTTCGGGACAGGGAATTTTGGGGGCACTGAAGCTTTCTTT. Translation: CASFGTGNFGGTEAFF.

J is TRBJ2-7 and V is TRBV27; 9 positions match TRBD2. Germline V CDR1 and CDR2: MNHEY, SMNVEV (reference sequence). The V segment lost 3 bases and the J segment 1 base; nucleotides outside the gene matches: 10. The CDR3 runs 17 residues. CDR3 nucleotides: TGTGCCAGCAGTTTCCGACCACTTAGCGGGGGATCCTACGAGCAGTACTTC. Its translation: CASSFRPLSGGSYEQYF.

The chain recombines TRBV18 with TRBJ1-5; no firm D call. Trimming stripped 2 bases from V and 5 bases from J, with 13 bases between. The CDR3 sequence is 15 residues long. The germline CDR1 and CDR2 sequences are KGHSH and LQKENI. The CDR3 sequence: CASSPSSGEDQPQHF. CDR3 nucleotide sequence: TGTGCCAGCTCACCATCGTCGGGAGAAGATCAGCCCCAGCATTTT.